The 13 T cell receptor beta chains reported below all come from one sample, sequenced in a study of shared clonotypes between healthy human individuals. Here immunoSEQ multiplex PCR was the method, and the copy in TCRdb shows in-frame clones only, minus some. The sample holds some 470,000 clones, 60% to 85% seen once. Material for sequencing was PBMCs. The receptor source for this set is a woman aged 40 to 50 in good health. Some clones in this sample may be carry-over from other donors' samples.

The CDR3 reads CASREAGEGTGELFF. The DNA for the CDR3 is TGTGCCAGCAGGGAAGCGGGAGAGGGCACCGGGGAGCTGTTTTTT. The chain couples TRBV28 to TRBJ2-2, with 8 nucleotides matching TRBD2. The CDR3 is made up of 15 amino acids. With 6 bases clipped from V and 4 bases from J, the junction kept 7 bases outside the gene matches. Germline V gives CDR1 MDHEN, CDR2 SYDVKM.

The rearrangement uses TRBV6-1 and TRBJ2-1; no clear D gene. V lost 5 bases, J lost 7 bases, and 18 bases lay in between. CDR1 and CDR2 (germline): MNHNS, SASEGT. CDR3 length: 15 residues. This chain's CDR3 is CASSQVPETGNEQFF. The CDR3 region has the DNA TGTGCCAGCAGTCAAGTCCCTGAGACTGGGAATGAGCAGTTCTTC.

This chain uses TRBV28 with TRBJ2-7, with 7 bases aligning to TRBD1. The CDR3 contains 15 residues. Germline assignment: CDR1 MDHEN and CDR2 SYDVKM. With 5 bases clipped from V and 4 bases from J, the junction kept 11 bases outside the gene matches. This CDR3 is CASSLPGGSVYEQYF. In DNA, the CDR3 is TGTGCCAGCAGTCTACCAGGGGGTTCGGTGTACGAGCAGTACTTC.

This chain joins TRBV9 and TRBJ2-3; D not resolved. Trimming stripped 4 bases from V and 1 base from J, with 19 bases between. The CDR3 totals 17 residues. The germline V gene has CDR1 SGDLS and CDR2 YYNGEE. The CDR3: CASSPKIGWVGTDTQYF. The CDR3 DNA follows: TGTGCCAGCAGCCCTAAGATTGGGTGGGTTGGCACAGATACGCAGTATTTT.

The table lists this clone with a count of one. V is TRBV19 and J is TRBJ1-4, with TRBD1 matching over 12 bases. Germline V lookup: CDR1 LNHDA, CDR2 SQIVND (reference sequence). V shed 4 bases, J shed 8 bases, and the junction held 11 bases outside the gene matches. This CDR3 contains 17 residues. The CDR3 region is CASSTPGQGAKNEKLFF. CDR3 DNA: TGTGCCAGTAGTACCCCGGGACAGGGGGCGAAAAACGAAAAACTGTTTTTT.

Turning to this clone: Given a much more abundant clone one base away, this may be a read error. V and J are TRBV6-5 and TRBJ2-2; D gene ambiguous. Trimming stripped 2 bases from V and 3 bases from J, with 10 bases between. In germline, CDR1 is MNHEY, CDR2 SVGAGI. The CDR3 loop spans 15 amino acids. The chain's CDR3 is CASSYTYQYTGELFF. The DNA of the CDR3 is TGTGCCAGCAGTTACACATACCAGTACACCGGGGAGCTGTTTTTT.

The rearrangement uses TRBV11-3 and TRBJ2-7, with TRBD2 identical over 7 bases. Germline CDR1 reads SGHNT; CDR2 reads YENEEA. V was clipped by 5 bases and J by 6 bases; unmatched bases: 4. The CDR3 totals 12 residues. This CDR3 reads CASSRRGGEQYF. The CDR3 DNA sequence: TGTGCCAGCAGCCGACGCGGGGGCGAGCAGTACTTC.

In this sample, this clone turned up a few times. The chain carries TRBV30 and TRBJ2-1, with D unresolved. The CDR3 is 11 amino acids. Germline-derived CDR1 and CDR2 are GTSNPN and SVGIG (reference sequence). The V end was cut by 0 bases, the J end by 10 bases, with 7 bases between. As DNA, the CDR3 is TGTGCCTGGAGTGTACATAGGGAGCAGTTCTTC. Encoded protein: CAWSVHREQFF. Based on the CDR3 plus reference TRBV30 and TRBJ2-1, the full variable domain is SQTIHQWPATLVQPVGSPLSLECTVEGTSNPNLYWYRQAAGRGLQLLFYSVGIGQISSEVPQNLSASRPQDRQFILSSKKLLLSDSGFYLCAWSVHREQFFGPGTRLTVL.

V and J are TRBV19 and TRBJ2-5; the match to TRBD2 covers 11 bases. The J call is uncertain, as TRBJ2-7 better fits the DNA end. The CDR3 is 16 amino acids. Germline V CDR1 and CDR2: LNHDA, SQIVND (reference sequence). The CDR3 loop reads CASSPQTSGSSYEQYF. The CDR3 coding sequence is TGTGCCAGTAGCCCTCAAACTAGCGGGAGCTCCTACGAGCAGTACTTC.

A note on this clone: This sample includes further DNA sequences coding for the same CDR3. The V and J genes are TRBV5-4 and TRBJ2-5; no clear D. CDR1 is SGHNT and CDR2 is YYREEE in the germline V gene (reference sequence). Trimming left V 1 base short and J 2 bases short, with 6 bases between. The CDR3 spans 13 residues. CDR3 in amino acids: CASSLQLQETQYF. The CDR3 DNA is TGTGCCAGCAGCTTGCAACTGCAAGAGACCCAGTACTTC.

For the CDR3, the DNA is TGTGCCAGCAGTAAAACAGGGGCGAGGAACACTGAAGCTTTCTTT. Translation gives CASSKTGARNTEAFF. This chain joins TRBV6-1 and TRBJ1-1; TRBD1 matches at 7 bases. The germline gives CDR1 MNHNS, CDR2 SASEGT. The CDR3 spans 15 residues. J gave up 1 base and V 5 bases, and 7 bases lay outside the gene matches.

This sequence joins TRBV7-2 and TRBJ2-7; tentatively, D is TRBD2 (6 bases). The CDR3 totals 15 residues. Trimming took off 5 bases at V and 3 bases at J, with 17 bases between the two ends. Germline V CDR1 and CDR2: SGHTA, FQGNSA. The CDR3 loop reads CASSRGTTLIYEQYF. For the CDR3, the DNA is TGTGCCAGCAGCCGCGGGACCACCCTGATCTACGAGCAGTACTTC.

The rearrangement links TRBV18 to TRBJ2-7; 10 bases align to TRBD1. Germline V CDR1 and CDR2: KGHSH, LQKENI. J gave up 2 bases and V 6 bases, and 4 bases lay outside the gene matches. The CDR3 is 14 residues long. DNA for the CDR3: TGTGCCAGCTCGACCGGGACAGGGGCCTACGAGCAGTACTTC. Its translation is CASSTGTGAYEQYF.